The subject of this entry is one T cell receptor (beta chain). J lost 0 bases, V lost 8 bases, and 15 bases had no gene match. Germline CDR1 and CDR2: SEHNR and FQNEAQ (reference sequence). This CDR3 contains 17 residues. The data stem from a study of shared T cell receptors in the human thymus. Data came from immunoSEQ multiplex PCR; TCRdb stores just in-frame clones and leaves some out. The profile covers hundreds of thousands of clones, with around 87% appearing a single time and about 0.01% taken by the ten largest. This sample also appeared in a second study, on human thymus T cells. As that report states: Thymus was obtained from resections taken during corrective heart surgery. Thymic and blood repertoires seemed to favor certain V and J genes. In unrelated individuals, thymic repertoires overlapped highly, according to related research.

The source of this sequence is a boy under two years old with a congenital heart defect. The chain links TRBV7-9 to TRBJ1-1; 7 nucleotides line up with TRBD1. Material: thymocytes. CDR3 bases: TGTGCCAGCCGCTCACCCTGGCCGGGACAGATGAACACTGAAGCTTTCTTT. This translates into CASRSPWPGQMNTEAFF.